The 28 T cell receptor beta chains listed next were all sequenced from one sample in a study of spatial heterogeneity in lung cancer. TCRdb re-derived calls from the 5' RACE reads in MiXCR, one entry per CDR3 protein. The data hold 20,000 to 25,000 distinct CDR3 sequences, with about 9.3% observed a single time. These receptors have no known antigen. Time point here: sample taken at primary tumor resection. General study results and limits: Tumor mutation count correlated with how many alpha and beta TCRs expanded intratumorally.

The source was lung tumor tissue, collected at surgery. These TCRs come from a male donor with early-stage non-small cell lung cancer.

This clonotype was seen many times. The rearrangement joins TRBV5-1 to TRBJ2-1; D is ambiguous. V gave up 2 bases and J gave up 4 bases, with 16 bases separating them. In germline, CDR1 is SGHRS, CDR2 YFSETQ. The CDR3 extends over 16 amino acids. Written as DNA, the CDR3 is TGCGCCAGCAGCTTCTTCGTCGGGTTTGGGTACAATGAGCAGTTCTTC. Translated: CASSFFVGFGYNEQFF.

This clonotype has ten or more counts. The CDR3 coding sequence is TGTGCCAGCGCCGACAGGGACGAGCAGTACTTC. Its protein is CASADRDEQYF. The rearrangement joins TRBV25-1 to TRBJ2-7; 7 bases match TRBD1. J was trimmed by 5 bases and V by 8 bases; bases with no gene match: 3. Germline V gene data show CDR1 as MGHDK and CDR2 as SYGVNS. This CDR3 spans 11 amino acids.

This clonotype was seen repeatedly, ten times or more. J is TRBJ1-1 and V is TRBV7-9; no reliable D call. Germline assignment: CDR1 SEHNR and CDR2 FQNEAQ (reference sequence). This CDR3 contains 11 residues. V dropped 8 bases and J dropped 4 bases, with 8 bases sitting between them. The CDR3 reads CASSLGTEAFF. In nucleotides, the CDR3 is TGTGCCAGCTCACTAGGCACTGAAGCTTTCTTT.

This clonotype was detected ten times or more. The gene calls are TRBV2 and TRBJ2-7, with D unclear. With 2 bases removed from V and 1 base from J, the gap between germline ends came to 6 bases. The CDR3 spans 13 residues. Germline-derived CDR1 and CDR2 are SNHLY and FYNNEI. The CDR3, as DNA: TGTGCCAGCAGTGAATTAAGATCCTACGAGCAGTACTTC. Encoded protein: CASSELRSYEQYF.

Ten or more counts support this clonotype. This chain connects TRBV11-2 to TRBJ1-1, with unresolved D. This CDR3 contains 13 residues. V lost 2 bases and J 4 bases, leaving 8 bases between the germline ends. The germline CDR1 and CDR2 sequences are SGHAT and FQNNGV. The CDR3 region is CASSLSQATEAFF. DNA of the CDR3: TGTGCCAGCAGCTTATCGCAGGCCACTGAAGCTTTCTTT.

This clonotype was seen at least ten times. The V call is TRBV24-1, the J call TRBJ2-3; D not resolved. Per the germline V gene, CDR1 is KGHDR and CDR2 is SFDVKD. This CDR3 is 15 amino acids long. The V end lost 3 bases, the J end lost 0 bases, and 9 bases lay between the germline ends. CDR3 sequence: CATSDVTWSTDTQYF. The CDR3 nucleotides are TGTGCCACCAGTGATGTCACATGGAGCACAGATACGCAGTATTTT.

This clonotype has at least ten counts. The chain joins TRBV7-6 to TRBJ2-3; TRBD1 matches 8 bases. CDR1 SGHVS and CDR2 FNYEAQ come from the germline V gene. The V gene end was trimmed by 2 bases and the J gene end by 4 bases; junction bases not matched to a gene: 2. The CDR3 totals 14 residues. CDR3 coding DNA: TGTGCCAGCAGCTTAAGGACAGGGCCAGATACGCAGTATTTT. Translation gives CASSLRTGPDTQYF.

This rearrangement joins TRBV11-2 to TRBJ2-7; 7 bases map to TRBD1. Trimming cost V 5 bases and J 0 bases; bases outside gene matches: 16. CDR1 is SGHAT, CDR2 FQNNGV, per germline. This CDR3 has 18 amino acids. The CDR3 DNA follows: TGTGCCAGCAGCATAATAGGACAGGCTACGGGAACCTCCTACGAGCAGTACTTC. Protein product: CASSIIGQATGTSYEQYF.

This clonotype was seen at least ten times. The gene calls are TRBV11-2 and TRBJ2-7; no reliable D call. The CDR3 runs to 12 residues. Germline CDR1 is SGHAT and CDR2 is FQNNGV. Trimming pared 3 bases from V and 5 bases from J, leaving 8 bases between. The CDR3 nucleotides are TGTGCCAGCAGCTTTGAGCGAAACGAGCAGTACTTC. Translation: CASSFERNEQYF.

Many counts were recorded for this clonotype. The chain recombines TRBV27 with TRBJ2-7, with 8 bases lining up with TRBD2. CDR3 length equals 15 residues. Germline V gene data show CDR1 as MNHEY and CDR2 as SMNVEV (reference sequence). V shed 2 bases, J shed 0 bases, and the junction held 3 bases outside the gene matches. CDR3 sequence: CASSLQLAVSYEQYF. CDR3 DNA: TGTGCCAGCAGTTTACAACTAGCGGTCTCCTACGAGCAGTACTTC.

This clonotype showed up many times. Compared with germline, one end of the junction differs, possibly owing to a read error. The rearrangement uses TRBV7-2 and TRBJ2-7, with 9 nucleotides matching TRBD1. Germline CDR1 and CDR2: SGHTA and FQGNSA. The CDR3 spans 15 residues. Here the CDR3 reads CASSLSQGALGIGDF. CDR3 sequence (DNA): TGTGCCAGCAGCTTATCACAGGGGGCGCTTGGAATTGGGGACTTC.

This clonotype rates as medium-sized. The CDR3, as DNA: TGTGCCAGCAAAAGGGATTCAACCGGGAATCAGCCCCAGCATTTT. It yields the protein CASKRDSTGNQPQHF. The J gene is TRBJ1-5, the V gene TRBV12-3 or TRBV12-4, with unresolved D. This CDR3 is built from 15 residues. The V and J ends lost 7 bases and 4 bases respectively, with 17 bases between them.

V is TRBV7-9 and J is TRBJ1-2, with D uncertain. This CDR3 has 15 amino acids. With 0 bases removed from V and 7 bases from J, the gap between germline ends came to 15 bases. Germline-derived CDR1 and CDR2 are SEHNR and FQNEAQ (reference sequence). CDR3 protein: CASSLAGKPSGGYTF. CDR3 sequence (DNA): TGTGCCAGCAGCTTAGCGGGGAAACCTTCCGGTGGCTACACCTTC.

About this clonotype itself: A much bigger clone sits one base away, suggesting this may be a read error. V is TRBV6-5 and J is TRBJ1-6; D is uncertain. The CDR3 is 16 residues long. Germline CDR1 MNHEY, CDR2 SVGAGI. In nucleotides, the CDR3 is TGTGCCTGCAGTCTCCTAAGAGGGTTCACGGAGTCACCCCTCCACTTT. This sequence encodes CACSLLRGFTESPLHF.

This clonotype has ten or more counts. The chain joins TRBV7-2 to TRBJ2-5, with a tentative D call TRBD1 (5 bases). The CDR3 has 15 amino acids. The germline V gene has CDR1 SGHTA and CDR2 FQGNSA. V was trimmed by 8 bases and J by 1 base, leaving 17 bases between them. The CDR3: CASSEQGIGQETQYF. The CDR3 DNA reads as TGTGCCAGCTCTGAGCAGGGTATAGGCCAAGAGACCCAGTACTTC.

This clonotype was seen ten or more times. V is TRBV28 and J is TRBJ2-7; TRBD2 matches at 7 bases. Germline trimming cut 10 bases from V and 3 bases from J; bases unmatched to any gene: 9. Germline V lookup: CDR1 MDHEN, CDR2 SYDVKM. The CDR3 runs to 13 residues. The CDR3 sequence is CATVGTTHYEQYF. The CDR3 DNA is TGTGCCACCGTCGGGACTACCCACTACGAGCAGTACTTC.

The chain links TRBV7-3 to TRBJ1-1; the D is unclear. With 5 bases removed from V and 0 bases from J, the gap between germline ends came to 7 bases. The CDR3 totals 13 residues. Looked up from germline, CDR1 is SGHTA and CDR2 is FQGTGA. CDR3 protein: CASSATLNTEAFF. In nucleotides, the CDR3 is TGTGCCAGCAGCGCCACATTGAACACTGAAGCTTTCTTT.

This clonotype occurred many times. This chain joins TRBV6-5 and TRBJ1-2; the match to TRBD1 covers 12 bases. The CDR3 spans 14 residues. Germline CDR1 reads MNHEY; CDR2 reads SVGAGI. Trimming took 0 bases from V and 8 from J; bases not matched to a gene: 1. The CDR3 region is CASSYSGTGGGYTF. CDR3 nucleotide sequence: TGTGCCAGCAGTTACTCCGGGACAGGGGGCGGCTACACCTTC.

The chain carries TRBV6-2 or TRBV6-3 and TRBJ2-1, with 9 bases aligning to TRBD2. This CDR3 region has 15 residues. The ends lost 2 bases at V and 3 bases at J; junction bases unmatched: 2. The germline V gene has CDR1 MNHEY and CDR2 SVGEGT. The chain's CDR3 is CASSYGTSYYNEQFF. The CDR3 DNA reads as TGTGCCAGCAGTTACGGGACTAGCTACTACAATGAGCAGTTCTTC.

This chain uses TRBV28 with TRBJ1-5, with 8 bases lining up with TRBD1. Trimming took 7 bases from V and 0 from J; bases not matched to a gene: 14. The V gene's germline CDR1 is MDHEN and CDR2 SYDVKM. This CDR3 is built from 18 residues. This CDR3 reads CASNYETGGLYSNQPQHF. In nucleotides, the CDR3 is TGTGCCAGCAACTACGAAACAGGGGGGCTTTATAGCAATCAGCCCCAGCATTTT.

The sample holds many counts of this clonotype. The rearrangement joins TRBV27 to TRBJ1-4, with D unclear. Trimming shortened V by 6 bases and J by 8 bases, and 7 bases separated the two germline ends. This CDR3 is built from 11 residues. The germline V gene encodes CDR1 MNHEY and CDR2 SMNVEV (reference sequence). The CDR3 nucleotides are TGTGCCAGCAGACACGGCGAAAAACTGTTTTTT. It encodes CASRHGEKLFF.

This clonotype came up many times. This chain links TRBV7-3 with TRBJ2-3; possible D gene TRBD2, 5 bases. The CDR3 runs 16 residues. CDR1 is SGHTA and CDR2 is FQGTGA in the germline V gene. V was trimmed by 1 base and J by 1 base, leaving 12 bases between them. CDR3 nucleotides: TGTGCCAGCAGCTTAAGCCGGGGTTTGGGCACAGATACGCAGTATTTT. Its protein product is CASSLSRGLGTDTQYF.

By share, this clonotype ranks as medium-sized (0.01 to 0.1%). This chain joins TRBV9 and TRBJ2-5; D is possibly TRBD2 (5 bases). The CDR3 extends over 15 amino acids. V was clipped by 0 bases and J by 4 bases, with 13 bases between them. CDR1 is SGDLS, CDR2 YYNGEE, per germline. The CDR3 DNA reads TGTGCCAGCAGCGTAGTCACTAGTGGTGGAGAGACCCAGTACTTC. This encodes CASSVVTSGGETQYF.

This clonotype is deemed medium-sized. The gene calls are TRBV7-3 and TRBJ2-6, with 12 bases that match TRBD2. The junction had 4 bases not matched to a gene; V was cut back by 4 bases and J by 0 bases. This CDR3 comprises 18 residues. Germline V gene sequence: CDR1 SGHTA, CDR2 FQGTGA. CDR3 residues: CASSSRLAGASGANVLTF. The DNA of the CDR3 is TGTGCCAGCAGCTCCCGACTAGCGGGGGCCTCTGGGGCCAACGTCCTGACTTTC.

This clonotype was counted only a few times. This rearrangement joins TRBV28 to TRBJ2-7; TRBD1 is a possible D gene (6 bases). This CDR3 has 14 amino acids. Germline CDR1 and CDR2: MDHEN and SYDVKM. Trimming pared 1 base from V and 3 bases from J, leaving 10 bases between. The CDR3 protein is CASSLFKGGYEQYF. CDR3 nucleotides: TGTGCCAGCAGTTTATTTAAAGGGGGCTACGAGCAGTACTTC.

This clonotype was picked up many times. The chain uses TRBV21-1 and TRBJ2-5. TRBV21-1 is a recognized pseudogene. This CDR3 is built from 16 residues. The CDR3 DNA reads as TGTGCCAGCAGCAAAGCGGTAGAGGTCATTCCAGAGACCCAGTACTTC. The encoded protein is CASSKAVEVIPETQYF.

This clonotype was counted many times. The chain has TRBV29-1 and TRBJ2-5; possible D gene TRBD1, 5 bases. This CDR3 has 14 residues. Trimming took off 0 bases at V and 5 bases at J, with 13 bases between the two ends. Germline V lookup: CDR1 SQVTM, CDR2 ANQGSEA. The CDR3 sequence: CSVEDPKTAETQYF. CDR3 coding DNA: TGCAGCGTTGAAGATCCGAAGACAGCCGAGACCCAGTACTTC.

This clonotype was seen many times. V and J are TRBV6-2 or TRBV6-3 and TRBJ1-5; D not certain. Germline V lookup: CDR1 MNHEY, CDR2 SVGEGT. Between the trimmed V and J ends, which lost 4 bases and 7 bases, there was a span of 11 bases. This CDR3 has 13 amino acids. This CDR3 reads CASSFRVNQPQHF. The CDR3 coding sequence is TGTGCCAGCAGTTTCCGGGTTAACCAGCCCCAGCATTTT.